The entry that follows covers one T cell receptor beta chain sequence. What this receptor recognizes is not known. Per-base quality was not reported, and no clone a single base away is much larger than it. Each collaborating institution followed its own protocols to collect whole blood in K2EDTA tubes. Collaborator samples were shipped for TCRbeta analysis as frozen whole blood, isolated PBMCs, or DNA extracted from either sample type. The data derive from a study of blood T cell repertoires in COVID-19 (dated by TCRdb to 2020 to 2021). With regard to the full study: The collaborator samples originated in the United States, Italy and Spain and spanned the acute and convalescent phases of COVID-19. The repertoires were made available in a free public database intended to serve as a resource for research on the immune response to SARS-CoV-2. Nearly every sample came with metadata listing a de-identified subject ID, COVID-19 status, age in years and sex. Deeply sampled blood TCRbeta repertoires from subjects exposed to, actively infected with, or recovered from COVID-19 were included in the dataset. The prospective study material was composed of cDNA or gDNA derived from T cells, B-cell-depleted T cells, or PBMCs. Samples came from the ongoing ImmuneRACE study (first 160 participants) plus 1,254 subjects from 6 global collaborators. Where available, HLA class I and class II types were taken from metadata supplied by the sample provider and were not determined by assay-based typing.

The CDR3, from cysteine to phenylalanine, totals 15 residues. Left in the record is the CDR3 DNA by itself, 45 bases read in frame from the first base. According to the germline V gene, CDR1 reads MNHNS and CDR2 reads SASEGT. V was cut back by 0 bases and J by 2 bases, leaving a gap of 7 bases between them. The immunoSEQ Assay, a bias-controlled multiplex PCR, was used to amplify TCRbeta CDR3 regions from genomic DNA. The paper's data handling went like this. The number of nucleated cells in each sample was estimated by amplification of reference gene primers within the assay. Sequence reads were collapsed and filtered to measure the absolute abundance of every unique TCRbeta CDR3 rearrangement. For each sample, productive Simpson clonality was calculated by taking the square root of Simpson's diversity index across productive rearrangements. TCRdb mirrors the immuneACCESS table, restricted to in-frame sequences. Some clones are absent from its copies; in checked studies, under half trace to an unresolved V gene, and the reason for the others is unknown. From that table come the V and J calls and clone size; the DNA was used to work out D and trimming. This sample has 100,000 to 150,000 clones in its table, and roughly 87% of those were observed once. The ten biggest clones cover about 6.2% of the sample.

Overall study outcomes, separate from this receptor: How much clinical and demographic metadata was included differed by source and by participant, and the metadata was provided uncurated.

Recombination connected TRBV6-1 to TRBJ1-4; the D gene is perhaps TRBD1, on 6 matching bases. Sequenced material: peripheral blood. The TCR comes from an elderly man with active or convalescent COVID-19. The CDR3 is CASSEARGTNEKLFF. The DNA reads TGTGCCAGCAGTGAAGCGAGGGGGACTAATGAAAAACTGTTTTTT.